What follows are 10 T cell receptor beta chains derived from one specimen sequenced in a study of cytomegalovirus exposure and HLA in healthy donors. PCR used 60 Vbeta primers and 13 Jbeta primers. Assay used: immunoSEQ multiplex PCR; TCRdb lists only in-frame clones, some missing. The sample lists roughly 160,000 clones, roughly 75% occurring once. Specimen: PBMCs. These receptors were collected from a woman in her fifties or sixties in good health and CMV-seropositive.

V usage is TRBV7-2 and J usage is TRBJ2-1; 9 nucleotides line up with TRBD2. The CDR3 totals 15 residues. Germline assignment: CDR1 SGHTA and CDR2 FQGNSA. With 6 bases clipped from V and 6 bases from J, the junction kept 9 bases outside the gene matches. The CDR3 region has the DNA TGTGCCAGCAGTTCCGGGACTAGCAGGTTCAATGAGCAGTTCTTC. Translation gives CASSSGTSRFNEQFF.

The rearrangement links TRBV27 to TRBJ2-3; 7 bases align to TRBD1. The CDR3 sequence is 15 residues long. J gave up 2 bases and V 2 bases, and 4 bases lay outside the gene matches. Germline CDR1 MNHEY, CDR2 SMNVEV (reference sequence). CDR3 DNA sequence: TGTGCCAGCAGTTTAGACAGGGTAACCACAGATACGCAGTATTTT. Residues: CASSLDRVTTDTQYF.

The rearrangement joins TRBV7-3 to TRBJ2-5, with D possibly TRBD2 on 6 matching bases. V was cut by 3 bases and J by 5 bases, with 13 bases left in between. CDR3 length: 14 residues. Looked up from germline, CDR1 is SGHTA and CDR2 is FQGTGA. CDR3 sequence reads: CASSFGGSGETQYF. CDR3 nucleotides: TGTGCCAGCAGCTTTGGGGGGTCCGGCGAGACCCAGTACTTC.

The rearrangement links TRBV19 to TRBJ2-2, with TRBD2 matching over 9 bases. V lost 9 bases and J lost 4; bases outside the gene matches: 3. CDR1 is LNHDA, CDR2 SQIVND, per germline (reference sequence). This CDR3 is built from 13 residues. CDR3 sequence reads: CASSRGGTGELFF. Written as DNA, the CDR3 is TGTGCCAGCTCGCGGGGGGGCACCGGGGAGCTGTTTTTT.

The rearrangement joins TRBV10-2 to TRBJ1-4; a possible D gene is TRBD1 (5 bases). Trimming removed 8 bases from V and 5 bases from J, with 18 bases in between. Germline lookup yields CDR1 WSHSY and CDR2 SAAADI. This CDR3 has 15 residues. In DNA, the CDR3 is TGCGCCAGCCAGGGTTCGGTCCCTCGGAATGAAAAACTGTTTTTT. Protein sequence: CASQGSVPRNEKLFF.

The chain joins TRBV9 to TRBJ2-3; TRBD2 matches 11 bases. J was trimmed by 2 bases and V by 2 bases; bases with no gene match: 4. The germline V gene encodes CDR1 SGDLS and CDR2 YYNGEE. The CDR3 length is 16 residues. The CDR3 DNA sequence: TGTGCCAGCAGCGTGCCGACTAGCGGGGCCACAGATACGCAGTATTTT. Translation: CASSVPTSGATDTQYF.

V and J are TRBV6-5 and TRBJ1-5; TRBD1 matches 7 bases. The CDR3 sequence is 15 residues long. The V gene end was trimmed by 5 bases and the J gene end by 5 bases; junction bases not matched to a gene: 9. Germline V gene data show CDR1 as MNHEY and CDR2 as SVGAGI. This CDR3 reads CASSNWTGPHQPQHF. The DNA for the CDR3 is TGTGCCAGCAGTAACTGGACAGGACCCCATCAGCCCCAGCATTTT.

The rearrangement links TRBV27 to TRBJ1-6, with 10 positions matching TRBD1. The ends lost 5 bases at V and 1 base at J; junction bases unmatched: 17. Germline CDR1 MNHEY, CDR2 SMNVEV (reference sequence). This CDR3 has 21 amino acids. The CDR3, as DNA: TGTGCCAGCAGTCCCACCCCTTCCGGGACAGGGGATTTGTCCTATAATTCACCCCTCCACTTT. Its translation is CASSPTPSGTGDLSYNSPLHF.

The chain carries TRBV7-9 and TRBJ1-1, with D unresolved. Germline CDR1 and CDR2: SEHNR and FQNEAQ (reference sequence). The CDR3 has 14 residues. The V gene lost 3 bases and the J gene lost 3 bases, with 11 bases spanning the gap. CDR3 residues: CASSLSGDYTEAFF. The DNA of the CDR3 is TGTGCCAGCAGCTTGTCGGGAGATTACACTGAAGCTTTCTTT.

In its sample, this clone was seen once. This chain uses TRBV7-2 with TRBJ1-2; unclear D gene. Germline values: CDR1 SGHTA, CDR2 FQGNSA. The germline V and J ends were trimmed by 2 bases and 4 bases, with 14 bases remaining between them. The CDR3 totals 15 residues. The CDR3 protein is CASSLSRGESYGYTF. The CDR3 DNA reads TGTGCCAGCAGCTTATCCCGAGGAGAGAGCTATGGCTACACCTTC.